This T cell receptor (beta chain) originates from a study of blood T cell repertoires in COVID-19. Whole-study context: Donors in the United States, Italy and Spain gave samples during acute or convalescent COVID-19. Nucleic acid was either cDNA or gDNA, and it came from T cells, B-cell-depleted T cells, or PBMCs.

V shed 4 bases and J shed 0 bases, with 7 bases lying between them. This CDR3 is 13 amino acids long. Germline assignment: CDR1 MNHNS and CDR2 SASEGT. Original handling: Reference gene primer amplification gave estimated nucleated cell counts. Here immunoSEQ multiplex PCR was the method, and the copy in TCRdb shows in-frame clones only, minus some. D and trimming come from the DNA, and the V and J calls and clone size come from that table. The data contain around 140,000 clones, roughly 83% of them seen just once; the ten biggest clones take up 1.4% to 1.5%. In this sample, this clone turned up a few times.

The clonotype comes from a man aged 60 to 69 with acute or convalescent COVID-19. The rearrangement uses TRBV6-1 and TRBJ2-7; perhaps TRBD1 as D (6 bases). Sample: peripheral blood. The CDR3 region has the DNA TGTGCCAGCAGTGGACAGGACTCCTACGAGCAGTACTTC. It is translated as CASSGQDSYEQYF.